The 8 T cell receptor beta chains presented below share a single source sample, sequenced in a study of cytomegalovirus exposure and HLA in healthy donors. The PCR had 60 Vbeta and 13 Jbeta primers. Data came from immunoSEQ multiplex PCR; TCRdb stores just in-frame clones and leaves some out. The repertoire shows tens of thousands of clones; the top ten hold roughly an eighth. Sequencing was carried out using PBMCs. The receptors derive from a woman aged 55-69 years in good health and CMV-seropositive.

The V and J genes are TRBV10-2 and TRBJ2-1; 12 nucleotides align to TRBD2. Germline CDR1 and CDR2: WSHSY and SAAADI. CDR3 length equals 16 residues. The V segment lost 6 bases and the J segment 3 bases; nucleotides outside the gene matches: 6. CDR3 DNA: TGCGCCAGCAGGACCACTAGCGGGGGGAACTACAATGAGCAGTTCTTC. Encoded protein: CASRTTSGGNYNEQFF.

V gene TRBV27 combines with J gene TRBJ1-1; 7 nucleotides align to TRBD1. CDR1 is MNHEY and CDR2 is SMNVEV in the germline V gene (reference sequence). This CDR3 spans 15 amino acids. The J segment lost 4 bases and the V segment lost 6 bases, leaving 11 bases of the junction unmatched. CDR3 bases: TGTGCCAGCAGCCGGACCCTGGCAGGGGGCACTGAAGCTTTCTTT. This gives the protein CASSRTLAGGTEAFF.

For this clone: This sample also contains other DNA sequences that code for the same CDR3. The chain couples TRBV6-5 to TRBJ1-6; D call uncertain. Trimming took off 5 bases at V and 8 bases at J, with 13 bases between the two ends. This CDR3 comprises 14 residues. Germline CDR1 MNHEY, CDR2 SVGAGI. The CDR3 coding sequence is TGTGCCAGCAGTCGGGCAGCGGGCGATTCACCCCTCCACTTT. This translates into CASSRAAGDSPLHF.

The chain recombines TRBV18 with TRBJ1-1; D gene ambiguous. Germline CDR1 is KGHSH and CDR2 is LQKENI. The CDR3 is 14 residues long. Between the trimmed V and J ends, which lost 2 bases and 2 bases, there was a span of 9 bases. The CDR3 loop is CASSPASVNTEAFF. In DNA form, the CDR3 reads TGTGCCAGCTCACCAGCGAGTGTAAACACTGAAGCTTTCTTT.

DNA for the CDR3: TGTGCTAGTGCCGAGGACAGGAAAGCTTTCTTT. It yields the protein CASAEDRKAFF. The chain uses TRBV12-5 and TRBJ1-1, with 7 bases lining up with TRBD1. The CDR3 extends over 11 amino acids. V dropped 7 bases and J dropped 9; count of bases not matched to a gene: 5. Germline CDR1 and CDR2: LGHNT and FRNRAP.

The chain combines TRBV11-2 with TRBJ1-5; possible D gene TRBD1, 5 bases. Germline-derived CDR1 and CDR2 are SGHAT and FQNNGV. This CDR3 has 14 residues. The V end was cut by 5 bases, the J end by 7 bases, with 15 bases between. CDR3 in amino acids: CASSHSGFLQPQHF. The DNA of the CDR3 is TGTGCCAGCAGCCACTCAGGGTTTCTCCAGCCCCAGCATTTT.

The V call is TRBV5-1, the J call TRBJ2-5, with D maybe TRBD1 (5 bases). V was cut by 5 bases and J by 4 bases, with 15 bases left in between. The CDR3 totals 14 residues. In germline, CDR1 is SGHRS, CDR2 YFSETQ. This CDR3 is CASRLNQGRETQYF. The CDR3 DNA reads TGCGCCAGCAGACTGAATCAGGGAAGAGAGACCCAGTACTTC. Variable domain in full (rest from reference TRBV5-1 and TRBJ2-5): KAGVTQTPRYLIKTRGQQVTLSCSPISGHRSVSWYQQTPGQGLQFLFEYFSETQRNKGNFPGRFSGRQFSNSRSEMNVSTLELGDSALYLCASRLNQGRETQYFGPGTRLLVL.

The chain recombines TRBV28 with TRBJ2-5, with 7 bases fitting TRBD1. V dropped 5 bases and J dropped 3; count of bases not matched to a gene: 6. The CDR3 extends over 14 amino acids. Germline V gene sequence: CDR1 MDHEN, CDR2 SYDVKM. The chain's CDR3 is CASSPRTGEETQYF. The DNA for the CDR3 is TGTGCCAGCAGTCCCCGGACAGGAGAAGAGACCCAGTACTTC. Filled out from reference TRBV28 and TRBJ2-5, the complete variable domain reads DVKVTQSSRYLVKRTGEKVFLECVQDMDHENMFWYRQDPGLGLRLIYFSYDVKMKEKGDIPEGYSVSREKKERFSLILESASTNQTSMYLCASSPRTGEETQYFGPGTRLLVL.